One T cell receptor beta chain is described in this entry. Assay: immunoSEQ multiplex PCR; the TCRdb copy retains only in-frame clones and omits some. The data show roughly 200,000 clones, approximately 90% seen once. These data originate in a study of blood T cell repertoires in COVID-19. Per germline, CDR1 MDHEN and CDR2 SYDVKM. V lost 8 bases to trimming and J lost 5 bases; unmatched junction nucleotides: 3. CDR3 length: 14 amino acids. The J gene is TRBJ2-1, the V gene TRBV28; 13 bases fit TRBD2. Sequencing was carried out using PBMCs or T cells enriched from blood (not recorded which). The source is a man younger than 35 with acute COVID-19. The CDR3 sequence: CASEGLAGDNEQFF. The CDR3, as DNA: TGTGCCAGCGAAGGACTAGCGGGAGACAATGAGCAGTTCTTC.